This T cell receptor (beta chain) emerged from a study of CD8+CD57+ T cells in acquired aplastic anemia. Overall study context: Average DNA yield from sorted CD4+ and CD8+ cells was around 3 ug.

On this clonotype itself: Antigen specificity is unknown.

The junction had 5 bases not matched to a gene; V was cut back by 4 bases and J by 4 bases. Germline V lookup: CDR1 LNHNV, CDR2 YYDKDF (reference sequence). CDR3 length: 14 residues. According to the study, genomic DNA was the template for TCR beta VDJ and CDR3 profiling. TCRdb analysed the reads with MiXCR anew, one entry per CDR3 protein. The sample records around 150,000 distinct CDR3 sequences, about 45% being singletons. CD8+CD57+ cell expansion had been shown by flow cytometry in patients chosen for sequencing. Severe acquired aplastic anemia affected all patients. Study observations and caveats: Between patients and controls, about 31 CD8+ CDR3 sequences were found in common.

The rearrangement joins TRBV15 to TRBJ1-2; 8 nucleotides agree with TRBD1. The receptor's source is a human donor with aplastic anemia. Sequences were obtained from sorted CD4+, CD8+, or CD8+CD57+ T cells (not recorded which) from PBMCs. CDR3 amino acids: CATSIGQGSYGYTF. CDR3 nucleotide sequence: TGTGCCACCAGCATTGGACAGGGAAGCTATGGCTACACCTTC. The variable domain in full, with the rest retrieved from reference TRBV15 and TRBJ1-2, is DAMVIQNPRYQVTQFGKPVTLSCSQTLNHNVMYWYQQKSSQAPKLLFHYYDKDFNNEADTPDNFQSRRPNTSFCFLDIRSPGLGDTAMYLCATSIGQGSYGYTFGSGTRLTVV.